There are a few counts of the clone carrying this TCR beta chain. This sample stems from a study of technical replicates of blood from a few donors. Here immunoSEQ multiplex PCR was the method, and the copy in TCRdb shows in-frame clones only, minus some. The sample consists of tens of thousands of clones, 86% of them appearing once. Specimen: PBMCs. This receptor was identified in a human donor in good health. Some clones in this sample may be carry-over from other donors' samples.

CDR3 nucleotide sequence: TGTGCCAGCAGCCCACCGGGACAGGGGACCTATGGCTACACCTTC. This codes for CASSPPGQGTYGYTF. The rearrangement uses TRBV7-7 and TRBJ1-2; TRBD1 aligns across 10 bases. This CDR3 spans 15 amino acids. J was trimmed by 4 bases and V by 5 bases; bases with no gene match: 7. Germline V gene sequence: CDR1 SSHAT, CDR2 FNYEAQ (reference sequence).